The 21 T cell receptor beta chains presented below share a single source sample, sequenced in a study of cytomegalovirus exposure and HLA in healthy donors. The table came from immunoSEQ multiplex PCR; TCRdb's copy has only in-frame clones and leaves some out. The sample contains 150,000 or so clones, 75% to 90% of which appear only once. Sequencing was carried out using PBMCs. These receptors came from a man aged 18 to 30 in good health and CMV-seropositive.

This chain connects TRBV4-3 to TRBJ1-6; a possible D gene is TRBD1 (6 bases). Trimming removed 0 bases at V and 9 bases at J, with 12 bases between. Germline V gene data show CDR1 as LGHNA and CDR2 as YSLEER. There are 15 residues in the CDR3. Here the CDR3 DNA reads TGCGCCAGCAGCCAAGATTTCAGGGGCGGTTCACCCCTCCACTTT. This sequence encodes CASSQDFRGGSPLHF.

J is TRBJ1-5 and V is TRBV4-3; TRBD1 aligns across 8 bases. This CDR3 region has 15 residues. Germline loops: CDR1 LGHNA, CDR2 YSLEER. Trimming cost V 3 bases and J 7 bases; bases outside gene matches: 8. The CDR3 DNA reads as TGCGCCAGCAGCCAGGACGGACAGGGAACGCAGCCCCAGCATTTT. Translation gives CASSQDGQGTQPQHF.

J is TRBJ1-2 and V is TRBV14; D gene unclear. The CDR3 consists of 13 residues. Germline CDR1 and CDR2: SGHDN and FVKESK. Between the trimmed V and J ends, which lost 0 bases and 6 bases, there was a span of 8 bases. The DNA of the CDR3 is TGTGCCAGCAGCCAAGAGAACGGTAATGGCTACACCTTC. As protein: CASSQENGNGYTF.

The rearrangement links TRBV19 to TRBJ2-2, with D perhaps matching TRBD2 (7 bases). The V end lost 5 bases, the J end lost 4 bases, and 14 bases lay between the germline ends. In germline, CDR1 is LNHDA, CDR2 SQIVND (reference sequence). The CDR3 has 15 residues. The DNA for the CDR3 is TGTGCCAGTAGTTGGAGGGGGGGCCGCACCGGGGAGCTGTTTTTT. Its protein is CASSWRGGRTGELFF.

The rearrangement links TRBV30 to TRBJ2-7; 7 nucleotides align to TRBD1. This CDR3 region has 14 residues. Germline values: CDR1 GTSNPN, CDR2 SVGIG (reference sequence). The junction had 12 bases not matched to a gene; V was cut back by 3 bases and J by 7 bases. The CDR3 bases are TGTGCCTGGAGGACGAGGGGGCTCACGGGAGAGCAGTACTTC. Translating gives CAWRTRGLTGEQYF. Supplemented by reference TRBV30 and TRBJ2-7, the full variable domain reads SQTIHQWPATLVQPVGSPLSLECTVEGTSNPNLYWYRQAAGRGLQLLFYSVGIGQISSEVPQNLSASRPQDRQFILSSKKLLLSDSGFYLCAWRTRGLTGEQYFGPGTRLTVT.

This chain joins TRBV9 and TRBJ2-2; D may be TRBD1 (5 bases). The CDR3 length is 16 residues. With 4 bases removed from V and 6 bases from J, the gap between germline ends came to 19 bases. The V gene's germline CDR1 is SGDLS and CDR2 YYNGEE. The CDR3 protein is CASSKAGIWKPGELFF. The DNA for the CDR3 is TGTGCCAGCAGCAAAGCAGGGATATGGAAGCCCGGGGAGCTGTTTTTT.

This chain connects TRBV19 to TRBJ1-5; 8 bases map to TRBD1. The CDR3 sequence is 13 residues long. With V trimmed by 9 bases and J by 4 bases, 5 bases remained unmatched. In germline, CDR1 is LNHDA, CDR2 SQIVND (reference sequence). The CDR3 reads CASHRGGNQPQHF. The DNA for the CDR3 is TGTGCCAGCCACAGGGGGGGGAATCAGCCCCAGCATTTT.

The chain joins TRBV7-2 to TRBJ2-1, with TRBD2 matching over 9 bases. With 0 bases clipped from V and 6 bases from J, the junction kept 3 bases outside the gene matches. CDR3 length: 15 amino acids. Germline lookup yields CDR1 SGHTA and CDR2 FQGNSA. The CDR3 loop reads CASSLARTSVNEQFF. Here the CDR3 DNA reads TGTGCCAGCAGCTTAGCTCGGACTAGCGTCAATGAGCAGTTCTTC.

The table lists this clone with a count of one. The CDR3 nucleotides are TGTGCCAGCAGTTTTGCGGGGGGGATATACAATGAGCAGTTCTTC. Translated, it gives CASSFAGGIYNEQFF. The J gene is TRBJ2-1, the V gene TRBV27, with 9 bases identical to TRBD2. Germline V lookup: CDR1 MNHEY, CDR2 SMNVEV (reference sequence). The CDR3 spans 15 residues. V shed 3 bases, J shed 4 bases, and the junction held 4 bases outside the gene matches.

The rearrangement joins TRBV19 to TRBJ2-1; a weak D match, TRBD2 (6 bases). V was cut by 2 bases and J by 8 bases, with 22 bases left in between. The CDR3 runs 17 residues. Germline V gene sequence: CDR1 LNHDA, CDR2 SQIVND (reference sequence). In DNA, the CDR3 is TGTGCCAGTAGTATACGGGCCGGCGGGGCCAGTAAGGATGAGCAGTTCTTC. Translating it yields CASSIRAGGASKDEQFF.

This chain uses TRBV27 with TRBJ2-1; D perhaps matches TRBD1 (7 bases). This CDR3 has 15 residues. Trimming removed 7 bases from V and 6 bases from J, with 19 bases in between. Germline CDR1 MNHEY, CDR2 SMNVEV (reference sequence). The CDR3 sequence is CASNPSGQGGNEQFF. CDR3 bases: TGTGCCAGCAACCCATCGGGGCAGGGGGGCAATGAGCAGTTCTTC.

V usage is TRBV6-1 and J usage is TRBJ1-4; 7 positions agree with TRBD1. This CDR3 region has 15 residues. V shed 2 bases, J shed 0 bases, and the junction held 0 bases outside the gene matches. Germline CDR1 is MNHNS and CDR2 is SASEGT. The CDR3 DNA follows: TGTGCCAGCAGTGAAACAGGGGCAACTAATGAAAAACTGTTTTTT. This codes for CASSETGATNEKLFF.

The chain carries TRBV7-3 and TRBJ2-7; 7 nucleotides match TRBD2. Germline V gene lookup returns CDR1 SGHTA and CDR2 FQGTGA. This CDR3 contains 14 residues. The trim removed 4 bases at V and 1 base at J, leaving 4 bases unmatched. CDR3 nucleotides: TGTGCCAGCAGCTCCAGTAGCGGGTCCTACGAGCAGTACTTC. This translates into CASSSSSGSYEQYF.

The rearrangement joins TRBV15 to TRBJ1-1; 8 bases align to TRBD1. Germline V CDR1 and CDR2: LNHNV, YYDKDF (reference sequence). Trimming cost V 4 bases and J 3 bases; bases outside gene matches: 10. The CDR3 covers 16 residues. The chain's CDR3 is CATSTRDRLGDTEAFF. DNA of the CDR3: TGTGCCACCAGCACCCGGGACAGGTTGGGCGACACTGAAGCTTTCTTT.

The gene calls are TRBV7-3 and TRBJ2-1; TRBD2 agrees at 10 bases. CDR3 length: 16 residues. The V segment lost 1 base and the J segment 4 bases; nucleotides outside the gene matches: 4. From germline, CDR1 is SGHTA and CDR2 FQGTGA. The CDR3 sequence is CASSLKAGGRYNEQFF. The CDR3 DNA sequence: TGTGCCAGCAGCTTAAAAGCGGGAGGGAGGTACAATGAGCAGTTCTTC.

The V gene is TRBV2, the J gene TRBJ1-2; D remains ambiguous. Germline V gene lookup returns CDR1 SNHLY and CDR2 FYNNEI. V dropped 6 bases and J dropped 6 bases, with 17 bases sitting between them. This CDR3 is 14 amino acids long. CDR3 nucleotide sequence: TGTGCCAGCAGGATCGCGGGGAGGGAGGATGGCTACACCTTC. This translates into CASRIAGREDGYTF.

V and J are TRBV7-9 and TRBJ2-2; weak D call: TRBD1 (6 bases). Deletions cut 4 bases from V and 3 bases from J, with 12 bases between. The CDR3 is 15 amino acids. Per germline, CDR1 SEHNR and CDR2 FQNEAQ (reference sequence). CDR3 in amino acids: CASSSRGSDTGELFF. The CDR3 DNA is TGTGCCAGCAGCTCCAGGGGTTCGGACACCGGGGAGCTGTTTTTT.

This chain's CDR3 is CASSLARTGPYGYTF. The CDR3 DNA follows: TGTGCCAGCAGCTTAGCGCGGACAGGACCTTATGGCTACACCTTC. The J gene is TRBJ1-2, the V gene TRBV7-2; 7 bases fit TRBD1. The V gene's germline CDR1 is SGHTA and CDR2 FQGNSA. Trimming cost V 0 bases and J 5 bases; bases outside gene matches: 6. The CDR3 spans 15 residues.

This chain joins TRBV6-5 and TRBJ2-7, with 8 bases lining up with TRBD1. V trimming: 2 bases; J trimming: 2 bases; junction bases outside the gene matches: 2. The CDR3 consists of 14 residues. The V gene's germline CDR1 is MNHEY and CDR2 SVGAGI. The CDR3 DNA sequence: TGTGCCAGCAGTTACAGACAGGGGACCTACGAGCAGTACTTC. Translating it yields CASSYRQGTYEQYF.

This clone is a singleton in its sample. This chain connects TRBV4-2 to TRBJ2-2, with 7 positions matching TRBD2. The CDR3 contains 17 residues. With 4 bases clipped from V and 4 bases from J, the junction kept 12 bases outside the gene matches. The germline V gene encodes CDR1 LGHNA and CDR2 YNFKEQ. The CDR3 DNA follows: TGTGCCAGCAGCCGGGGCTCGGCGGGAGACCTCACCGGGGAGCTGTTTTTT. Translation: CASSRGSAGDLTGELFF.

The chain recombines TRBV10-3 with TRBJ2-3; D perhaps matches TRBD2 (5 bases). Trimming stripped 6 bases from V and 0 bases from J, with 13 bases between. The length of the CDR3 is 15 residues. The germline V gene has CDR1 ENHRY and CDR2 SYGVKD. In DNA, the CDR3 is TGTGCCATCAGCGCGGGTTCTCCTAGCACAGATACGCAGTATTTT. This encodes CAISAGSPSTDTQYF.